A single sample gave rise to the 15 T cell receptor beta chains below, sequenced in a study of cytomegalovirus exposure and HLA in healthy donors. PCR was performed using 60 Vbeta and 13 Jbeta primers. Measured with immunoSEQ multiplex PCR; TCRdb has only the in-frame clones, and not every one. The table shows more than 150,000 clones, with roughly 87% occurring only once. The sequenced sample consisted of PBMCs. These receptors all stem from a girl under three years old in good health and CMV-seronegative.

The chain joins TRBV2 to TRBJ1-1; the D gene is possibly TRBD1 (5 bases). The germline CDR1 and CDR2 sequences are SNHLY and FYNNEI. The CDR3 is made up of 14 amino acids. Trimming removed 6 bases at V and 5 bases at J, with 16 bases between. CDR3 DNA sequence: TGTGCCAGCAGCCTCAGCGGGGCAACGACTGAAGCTTTCTTT. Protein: CASSLSGATTEAFF.

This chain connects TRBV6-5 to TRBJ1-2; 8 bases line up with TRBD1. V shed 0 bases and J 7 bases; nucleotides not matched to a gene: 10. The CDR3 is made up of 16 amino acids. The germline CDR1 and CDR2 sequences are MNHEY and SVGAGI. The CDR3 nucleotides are TGTGCCAGCAGTTACTCGGCAACAGGGGGGAGGGTTGGCTACACCTTC. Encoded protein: CASSYSATGGRVGYTF.

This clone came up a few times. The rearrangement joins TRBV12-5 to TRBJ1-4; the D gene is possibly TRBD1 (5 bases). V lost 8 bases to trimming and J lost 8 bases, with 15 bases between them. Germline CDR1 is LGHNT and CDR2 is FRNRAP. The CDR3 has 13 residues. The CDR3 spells CASLGGENEKLFF. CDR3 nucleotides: TGTGCTAGTCTGGGGGGAGAAAACGAAAAACTGTTTTTT.

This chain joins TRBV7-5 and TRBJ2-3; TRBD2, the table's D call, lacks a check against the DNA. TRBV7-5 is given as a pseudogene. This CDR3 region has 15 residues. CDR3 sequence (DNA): TGTGTCAGAAGCTATTTAGCCCTCGCCTCAGATACGCAGTATTTT. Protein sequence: CVRSYLALASDTQYF.

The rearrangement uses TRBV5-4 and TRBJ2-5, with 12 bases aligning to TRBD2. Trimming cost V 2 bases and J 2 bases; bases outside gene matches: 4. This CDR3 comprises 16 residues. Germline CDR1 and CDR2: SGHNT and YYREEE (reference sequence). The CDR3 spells CASSLAGLAGQETQYF. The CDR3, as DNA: TGTGCCAGCAGCTTAGCGGGACTAGCGGGTCAAGAGACCCAGTACTTC. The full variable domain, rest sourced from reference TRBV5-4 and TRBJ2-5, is ETGVTQSPTHLIKTRGQQVTLRCSSQSGHNTVSWYQQALGQGPQFIFQYYREEENGRGNFPPRFSGLQFPNYSSELNVNALELDDSALYLCASSLAGLAGQETQYFGPGTRLLVL.

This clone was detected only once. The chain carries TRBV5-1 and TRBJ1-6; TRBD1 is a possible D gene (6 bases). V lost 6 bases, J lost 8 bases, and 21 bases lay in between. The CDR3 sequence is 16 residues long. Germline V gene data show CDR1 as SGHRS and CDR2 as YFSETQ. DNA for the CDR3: TGCGCCAGCAAGTTAGGAGGAACAGGGATATATTCACCCCTCCACTTT. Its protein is CASKLGGTGIYSPLHF.

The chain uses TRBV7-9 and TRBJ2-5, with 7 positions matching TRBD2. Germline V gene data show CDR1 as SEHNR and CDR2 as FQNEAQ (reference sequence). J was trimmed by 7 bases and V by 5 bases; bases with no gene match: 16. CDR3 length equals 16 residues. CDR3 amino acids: CASSQSTRSGVGTQYF. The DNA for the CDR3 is TGTGCCAGCAGCCAGTCAACACGCAGCGGGGTAGGGACCCAGTACTTC.

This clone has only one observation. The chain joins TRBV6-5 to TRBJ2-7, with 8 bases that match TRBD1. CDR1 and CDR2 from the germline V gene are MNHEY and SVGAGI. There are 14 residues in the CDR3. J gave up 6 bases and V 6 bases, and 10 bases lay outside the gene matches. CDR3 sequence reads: CASRGMTGESEQYF. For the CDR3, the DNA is TGTGCCAGCAGAGGGATGACAGGGGAGTCCGAGCAGTACTTC.

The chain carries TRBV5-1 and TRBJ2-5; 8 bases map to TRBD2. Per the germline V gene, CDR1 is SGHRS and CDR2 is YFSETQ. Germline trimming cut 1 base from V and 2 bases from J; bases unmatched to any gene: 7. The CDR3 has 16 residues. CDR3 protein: CASSLLGLGLQETQYF. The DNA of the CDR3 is TGCGCCAGCAGCTTGTTGGGACTAGGATTACAAGAGACCCAGTACTTC. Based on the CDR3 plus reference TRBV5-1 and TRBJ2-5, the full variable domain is KAGVTQTPRYLIKTRGQQVTLSCSPISGHRSVSWYQQTPGQGLQFLFEYFSETQRNKGNFPGRFSGRQFSNSRSEMNVSTLELGDSALYLCASSLLGLGLQETQYFGPGTRLLVL.

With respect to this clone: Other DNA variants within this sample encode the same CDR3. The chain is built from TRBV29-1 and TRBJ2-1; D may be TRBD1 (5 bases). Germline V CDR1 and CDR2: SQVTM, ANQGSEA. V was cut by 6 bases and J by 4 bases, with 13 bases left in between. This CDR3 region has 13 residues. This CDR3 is CSVAGSSYNEQFF. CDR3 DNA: TGCAGCGTCGCAGGGTCCTCGTACAATGAGCAGTTCTTC.

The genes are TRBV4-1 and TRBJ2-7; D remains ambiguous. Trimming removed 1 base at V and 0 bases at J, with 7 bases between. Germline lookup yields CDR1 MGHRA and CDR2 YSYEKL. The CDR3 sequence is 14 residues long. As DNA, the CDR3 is TGCGCCAGCAGCCAAGTCCTAGTCTCCTACGAGCAGTACTTC. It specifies CASSQVLVSYEQYF.

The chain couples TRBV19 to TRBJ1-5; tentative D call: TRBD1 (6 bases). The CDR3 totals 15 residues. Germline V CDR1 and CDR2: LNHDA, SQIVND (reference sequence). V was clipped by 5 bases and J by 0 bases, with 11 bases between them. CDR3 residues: CASSQTGYSNQPQHF. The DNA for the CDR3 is TGTGCCAGTAGTCAGACAGGATATAGCAATCAGCCCCAGCATTTT.

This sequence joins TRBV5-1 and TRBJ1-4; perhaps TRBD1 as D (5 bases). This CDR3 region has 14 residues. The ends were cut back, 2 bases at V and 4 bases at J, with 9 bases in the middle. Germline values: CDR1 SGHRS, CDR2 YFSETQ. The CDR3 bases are TGCGCCAGCAGCTTTGACAGTCGTAATGAAAAACTGTTTTTT. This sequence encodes CASSFDSRNEKLFF. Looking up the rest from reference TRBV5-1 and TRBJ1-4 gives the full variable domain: KAGVTQTPRYLIKTRGQQVTLSCSPISGHRSVSWYQQTPGQGLQFLFEYFSETQRNKGNFPGRFSGRQFSNSRSEMNVSTLELGDSALYLCASSFDSRNEKLFFGSGTQLSVL.

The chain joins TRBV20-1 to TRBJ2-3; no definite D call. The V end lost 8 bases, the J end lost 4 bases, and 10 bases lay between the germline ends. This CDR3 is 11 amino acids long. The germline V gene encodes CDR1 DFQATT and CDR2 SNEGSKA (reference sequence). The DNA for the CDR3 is TGCAGTTCCTCAGTGGCAGATACGCAGTATTTT. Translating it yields CSSSVADTQYF.

The CDR3 bases are TGTGCCAGCAGCACGGGACAGGGTAGTCAGCCCCAGCATTTT. Translating gives CASSTGQGSQPQHF. This chain uses TRBV5-8 with TRBJ1-5; 9 nucleotides match TRBD1. Germline V gene data show CDR1 as SGHTS and CDR2 as YDEGEE. V shed 4 bases and J 6 bases; nucleotides not matched to a gene: 5. This CDR3 is 14 amino acids long.